Below are 7 T cell receptor beta chains sequenced from a single sample in a study of T cells in localized non-small cell lung cancer. Sequenced by immunoSEQ multiplex PCR; TCRdb stores in-frame clones only, minus some. Of 55,000 to 65,000 clones detected, about 87% appear once; the ten largest clones hold 20% to 25%. The sequencing here drew on peripheral blood, taken before any cancer treatment. The receptors were sampled from a man aged 35 to 70 with stage I squamous cell lung carcinoma.

The rearrangement links TRBV6-1 to TRBJ1-2; D is possibly TRBD1 (6 bases). The CDR3 runs to 15 residues. CDR1 MNHNS and CDR2 SASEGT come from the germline V gene. V lost 4 bases, J lost 2 bases, and 14 bases lay in between. This CDR3 reads CASSGATGVNYGYTF. CDR3 DNA: TGTGCCAGCAGTGGCGCGACAGGTGTAAACTATGGCTACACCTTC.

The chain employs TRBV5-6 and TRBJ1-3; D is uncertain. V was trimmed by 1 base and J by 0 bases, leaving 8 bases between them. The length of the CDR3 is 15 residues. Germline V gene lookup returns CDR1 SGHDT and CDR2 YYEEEE. The CDR3 protein is CASSLNPYSGNTIYF. The CDR3 nucleotides read TGTGCCAGCAGCTTGAATCCCTACTCTGGAAACACCATATATTTT.

This chain's CDR3 is CASSLNIAGDHEQFF. The CDR3 nucleotides read TGTGCCAGCTCACTAAACATAGCGGGAGATCATGAGCAGTTCTTC. The chain employs TRBV18 and TRBJ2-1; TRBD2 matches 9 bases. Germline V gene data show CDR1 as KGHSH and CDR2 as LQKENI. With V trimmed by 4 bases and J by 8 bases, 9 bases remained unmatched. The CDR3 runs to 15 residues.

The chain joins TRBV2 to TRBJ2-5; 15 positions match TRBD2. Germline V gene lookup returns CDR1 SNHLY and CDR2 FYNNEI. CDR3 length: 16 amino acids. The ends lost 6 bases at V and 3 bases at J; junction bases unmatched: 5. CDR3 protein: CASSRRTSGREETQYF. CDR3 sequence (DNA): TGTGCCAGCAGCCGACGGACTAGCGGGAGGGAAGAGACCCAGTACTTC.

The chain couples TRBV6-5 to TRBJ2-3; TRBD2 matches 11 bases. Germline CDR1 reads MNHEY; CDR2 reads SVGAGI. Trimming at V came to 0 bases and at J to 8 bases, leaving 7 bases not matched to a gene. The CDR3 is 16 amino acids. CDR3 DNA sequence: TGTGCCAGCAGTTACTCGACTAGCGGGACGATGGGTACGCAGTATTTT. This encodes CASSYSTSGTMGTQYF.

V and J are TRBV25-1 and TRBJ1-1; 12 nucleotides align to TRBD1. Germline trimming cut 6 bases from V and 4 bases from J; bases unmatched to any gene: 3. CDR1 is MGHDK and CDR2 is SYGVNS in the germline V gene. This CDR3 comprises 14 residues. The CDR3 loop is CASSRDRGPTEAFF. CDR3 coding DNA: TGTGCCAGCAGCCGGGACAGGGGGCCCACTGAAGCTTTCTTT.

The chain is built from TRBV2 and TRBJ1-2; unclear D gene. Germline V gene sequence: CDR1 SNHLY, CDR2 FYNNEI. The CDR3 runs 14 residues. Between the trimmed V and J ends, which lost 6 bases and 0 bases, there was a span of 11 bases. The CDR3 nucleotides read TGTGCCAGCAGGGTGGACGGAGCTAACTATGGCTACACCTTC. This sequence encodes CASRVDGANYGYTF.